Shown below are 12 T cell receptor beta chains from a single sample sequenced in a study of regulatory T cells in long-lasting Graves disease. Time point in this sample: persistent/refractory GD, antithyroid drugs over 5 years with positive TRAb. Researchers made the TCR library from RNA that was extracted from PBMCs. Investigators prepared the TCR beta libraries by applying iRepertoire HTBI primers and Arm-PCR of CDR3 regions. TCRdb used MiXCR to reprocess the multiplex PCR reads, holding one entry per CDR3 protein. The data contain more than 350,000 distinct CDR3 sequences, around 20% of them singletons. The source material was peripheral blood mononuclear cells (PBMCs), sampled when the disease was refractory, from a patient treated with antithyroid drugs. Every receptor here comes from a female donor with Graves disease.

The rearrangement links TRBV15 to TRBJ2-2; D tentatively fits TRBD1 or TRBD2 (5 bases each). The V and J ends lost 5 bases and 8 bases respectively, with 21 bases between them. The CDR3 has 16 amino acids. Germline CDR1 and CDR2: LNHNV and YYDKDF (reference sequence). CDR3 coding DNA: TGTGCCACCAGCCCTAGACAGACTACTTTGCTAGGGGAGCTGTTTTTT. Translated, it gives CATSPRQTTLLGELFF.

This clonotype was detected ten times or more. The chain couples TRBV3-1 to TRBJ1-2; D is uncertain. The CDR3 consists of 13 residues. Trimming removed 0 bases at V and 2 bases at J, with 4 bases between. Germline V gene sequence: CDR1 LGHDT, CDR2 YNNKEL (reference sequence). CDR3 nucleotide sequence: TGTGCCAGCAGCCAAGACGGAAACTATGGCTACACCTTC. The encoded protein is CASSQDGNYGYTF.

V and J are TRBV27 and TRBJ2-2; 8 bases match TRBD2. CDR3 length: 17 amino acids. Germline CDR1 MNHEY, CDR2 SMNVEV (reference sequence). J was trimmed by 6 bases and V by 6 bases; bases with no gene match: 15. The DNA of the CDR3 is TGTGCCAGCAGCCGGACTTGGCCAGCGGGAGTCTCCGGGGAGCTGTTTTTT. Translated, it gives CASSRTWPAGVSGELFF.

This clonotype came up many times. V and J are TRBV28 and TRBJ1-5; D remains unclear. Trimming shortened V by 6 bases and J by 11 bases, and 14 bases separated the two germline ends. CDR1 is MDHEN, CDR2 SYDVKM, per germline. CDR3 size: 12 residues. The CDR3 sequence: CASRPPYEAQHF. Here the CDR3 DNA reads TGTGCCAGCAGACCCCCATATGAAGCCCAGCATTTT.

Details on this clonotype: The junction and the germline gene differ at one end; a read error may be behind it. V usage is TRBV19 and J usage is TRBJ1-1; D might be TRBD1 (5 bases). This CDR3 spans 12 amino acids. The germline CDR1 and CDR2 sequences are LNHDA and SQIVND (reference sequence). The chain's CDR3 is CASSIYRTPVLF. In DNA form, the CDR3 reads TGTGCCAGTAGTATATATAGGACACCAGTTCTCTTT.

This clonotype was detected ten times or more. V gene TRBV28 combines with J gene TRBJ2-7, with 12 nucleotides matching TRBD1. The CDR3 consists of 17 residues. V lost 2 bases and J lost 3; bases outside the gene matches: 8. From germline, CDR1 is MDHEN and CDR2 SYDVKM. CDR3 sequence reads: CASSLPTGTGGFYEQYF. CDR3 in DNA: TGTGCCAGCAGTTTACCTACCGGGACAGGGGGCTTCTACGAGCAGTACTTC.

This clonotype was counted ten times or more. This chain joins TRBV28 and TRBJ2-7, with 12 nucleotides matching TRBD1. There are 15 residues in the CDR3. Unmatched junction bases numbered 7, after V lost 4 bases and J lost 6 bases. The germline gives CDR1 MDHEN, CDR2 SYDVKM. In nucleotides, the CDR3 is TGTGCCAGCAGTTCCCCGGGACAGGGGGCGGGCGAGCAGTACTTC. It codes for CASSSPGQGAGEQYF.

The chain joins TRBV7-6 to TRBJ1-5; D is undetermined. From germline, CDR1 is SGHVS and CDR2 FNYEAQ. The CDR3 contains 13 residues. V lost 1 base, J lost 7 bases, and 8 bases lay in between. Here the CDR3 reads CASSLGPGQPQHF. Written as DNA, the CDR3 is TGTGCCAGCAGCTTAGGGCCGGGACAGCCCCAGCATTTT.

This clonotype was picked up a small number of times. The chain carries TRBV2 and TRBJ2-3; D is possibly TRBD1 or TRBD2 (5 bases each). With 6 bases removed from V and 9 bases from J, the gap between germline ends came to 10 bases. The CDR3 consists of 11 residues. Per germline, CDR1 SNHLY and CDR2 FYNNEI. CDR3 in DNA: TGTGCCAGCAGGATGGGGGAAACGCAGTATTTT. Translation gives CASRMGETQYF.

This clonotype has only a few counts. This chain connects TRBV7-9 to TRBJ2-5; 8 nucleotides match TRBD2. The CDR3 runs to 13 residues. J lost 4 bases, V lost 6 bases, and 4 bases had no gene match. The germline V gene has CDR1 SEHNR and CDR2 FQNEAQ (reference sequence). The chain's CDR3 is CASRVSGGETQYF. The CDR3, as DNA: TGTGCCAGCAGGGTGAGCGGGGGAGAGACCCAGTACTTC.

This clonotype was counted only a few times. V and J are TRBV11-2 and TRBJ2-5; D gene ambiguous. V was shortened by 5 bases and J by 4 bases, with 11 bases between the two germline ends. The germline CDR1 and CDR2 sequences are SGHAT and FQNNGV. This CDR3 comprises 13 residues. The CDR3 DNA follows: TGTGCCAGCAGCCGATCGATGGGAGAGACCCAGTACTTC. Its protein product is CASSRSMGETQYF.

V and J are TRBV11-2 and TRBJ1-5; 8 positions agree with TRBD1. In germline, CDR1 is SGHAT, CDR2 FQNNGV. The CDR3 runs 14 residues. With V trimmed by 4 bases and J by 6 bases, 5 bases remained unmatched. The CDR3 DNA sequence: TGTGCCAGCAGCTACGGACAGGGAAGTCAGCCCCAGCATTTT. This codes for CASSYGQGSQPQHF.